Below are 9 T cell receptor beta chains sequenced from a single sample in a study of vaccination and CD4 T cells after COVID-19. Sequencing of DNA taken from cultured CD4+ T cells relied on the Oncomine TCR Beta short-read assay. After culture, CD4+ T cells served as the source for genomic DNA extraction. TCRdb independently ran MiXCR on the PCR reads; one entry per CDR3 protein. The sample includes some 10,000 distinct CDR3 sequences, under 35% of them seen just once. Documented treatment: 10-day PBMC culture with coronavirus spike peptide pools or control peptides (ViraFEST assay). The unexposed donor's CD4+ T cells were collected before the COVID-19 pandemic (2011-2018). These TCRs are of unknown antigen specificity. Sequencing was carried out using CD4+ T cells from blood, cultured in vitro. The origin of the receptors is a human donor in good health.

This chain joins TRBV20-1 and TRBJ2-3, with D possibly matching TRBD1 (5 bases). This CDR3 has 16 residues. The V end was cut by 5 bases, the J end by 2 bases, with 20 bases between. Germline V gives CDR1 DFQATT, CDR2 SNEGSKA (reference sequence). Here the CDR3 reads CSAEKTGLPITDTQYF. In DNA, the CDR3 is TGCAGTGCTGAGAAAACAGGTCTCCCAATCACAGATACGCAGTATTTT.

This clonotype came up a few times. V gene TRBV5-1 combines with J gene TRBJ1-2; D perhaps matches TRBD1 (5 bases). This CDR3 is built from 16 residues. Germline V gene sequence: CDR1 SGHRS, CDR2 YFSETQ. The V end was cut by 0 bases, the J end by 4 bases, with 16 bases between. CDR3 nucleotides: TGCGCCAGCAGCTTGGCCGAGGGCCCGGGACCCTATGGCTACACCTTC. It specifies CASSLAEGPGPYGYTF. The whole variable domain, filled in from reference TRBV5-1 and TRBJ1-2, reads KAGVTQTPRYLIKTRGQQVTLSCSPISGHRSVSWYQQTPGQGLQFLFEYFSETQRNKGNFPGRFSGRQFSNSRSEMNVSTLELGDSALYLCASSLAEGPGPYGYTFGSGTRLTVV.

This chain connects TRBV11-1 to TRBJ1-3; a weak D match, TRBD1 (6 bases). Trimming took 5 bases from V and 0 from J, leaving 11 bases between them. This CDR3 region has 15 residues. Germline CDR1 SGHAT, CDR2 FQDESV (reference sequence). Here the CDR3 reads CASSPDSYSGNTIYF. For the CDR3, the DNA is TGTGCCAGCAGCCCGGACAGCTACTCTGGAAACACCATATATTTT. Variable domain in full (rest from reference TRBV11-1 and TRBJ1-3): EAEVAQSPRYKITEKSQAVAFWCDPISGHATLYWYRQILGQGPELLVQFQDESVVDDSQLPKDRFSAERLKGVDSTLKIQPAELGDSAMYLCASSPDSYSGNTIYFGEGSWLTVV.

This clonotype was recorded a few times. CDR3 sequence reads: CATREGTANTEAFF. As DNA, the CDR3 is TGTGCCACACGAGAGGGGACAGCGAACACTGAAGCTTTCTTT. The V call is TRBV6-4, the J call TRBJ1-1; 7 nucleotides align to TRBD1. The CDR3 consists of 14 residues. V gave up 10 bases and J gave up 1 base; unmatched junction bases: 9. Germline V gene lookup returns CDR1 MRHNA and CDR2 SNTAGT.

This clonotype was picked up a small number of times. The genes are TRBV19 and TRBJ2-3, with D tentatively TRBD2 (6 bases). Trimming stripped 2 bases from V and 0 bases from J, with 9 bases between. Germline assignment: CDR1 LNHDA and CDR2 SQIVND (reference sequence). This CDR3 is built from 15 residues. For the CDR3, the DNA is TGTGCCAGTAGTATATATAGCGGTAGCACAGATACGCAGTATTTT. As protein: CASSIYSGSTDTQYF.

The chain combines TRBV11-3 with TRBJ2-3; TRBD2 matches at 7 bases. Germline V gene data show CDR1 as SGHNT and CDR2 as YENEEA. The CDR3 has 15 residues. V trimming: 3 bases; J trimming: 4 bases; junction bases outside the gene matches: 7. The CDR3 sequence is CASSFAGVNADTQYF. CDR3 nucleotides: TGTGCCAGCAGCTTTGCGGGGGTAAACGCAGATACGCAGTATTTT.

The chain has TRBV5-1 and TRBJ2-3, with D perhaps matching TRBD2 (6 bases). V dropped 2 bases and J dropped 0 bases, with 7 bases sitting between them. The V gene's germline CDR1 is SGHRS and CDR2 YFSETQ. The CDR3 spans 14 residues. CDR3 sequence (DNA): TGCGCCAGCAGCTTCGGGGGTAGCACAGATACGCAGTATTTT. This codes for CASSFGGSTDTQYF. Full variable domain (missing parts from reference TRBV5-1 and TRBJ2-3): KAGVTQTPRYLIKTRGQQVTLSCSPISGHRSVSWYQQTPGQGLQFLFEYFSETQRNKGNFPGRFSGRQFSNSRSEMNVSTLELGDSALYLCASSFGGSTDTQYFGPGTRLTVL.

There are a few counts of this clonotype. This chain joins TRBV25-1 and TRBJ1-2; D perhaps matches TRBD1 (6 bases). Looked up from germline, CDR1 is MGHDK and CDR2 is SYGVNS. The CDR3 loop spans 15 amino acids. Trimming shortened V by 4 bases and J by 8 bases, and 20 bases separated the two germline ends. CDR3 bases: TGTGCCAGCAGTGCAGTAAGCAGGGGCCTTTGGGGCTACACCTTC. Translation gives CASSAVSRGLWGYTF.

This chain links TRBV20-1 with TRBJ1-5; tentative D call: TRBD1 (5 bases). Trimming took 1 base from V and 1 from J, leaving 14 bases between them. The CDR3 consists of 16 residues. Germline values: CDR1 DFQATT, CDR2 SNEGSKA (reference sequence). The CDR3 sequence is CSARVFGAVSNQPQHF. Written as DNA, the CDR3 is TGCAGTGCTAGAGTGTTTGGGGCGGTGAGCAATCAGCCCCAGCATTTT.